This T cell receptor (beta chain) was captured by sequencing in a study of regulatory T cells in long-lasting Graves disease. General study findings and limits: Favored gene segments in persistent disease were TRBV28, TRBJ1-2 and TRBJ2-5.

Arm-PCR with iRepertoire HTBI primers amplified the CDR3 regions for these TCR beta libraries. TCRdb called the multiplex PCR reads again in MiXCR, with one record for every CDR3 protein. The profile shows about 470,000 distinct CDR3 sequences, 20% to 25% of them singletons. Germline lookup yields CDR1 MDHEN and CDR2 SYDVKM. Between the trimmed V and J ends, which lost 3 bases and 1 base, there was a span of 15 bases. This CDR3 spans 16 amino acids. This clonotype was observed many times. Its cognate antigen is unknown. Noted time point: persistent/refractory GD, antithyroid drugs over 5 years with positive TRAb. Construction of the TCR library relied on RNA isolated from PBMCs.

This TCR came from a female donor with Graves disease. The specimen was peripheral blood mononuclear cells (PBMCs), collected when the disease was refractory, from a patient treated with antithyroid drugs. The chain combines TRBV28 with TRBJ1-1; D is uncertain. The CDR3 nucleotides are TGTGCCAGCAGTTTGCCGGGAGGAGAATCGAACACTGAAGCTTTCTTT. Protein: CASSLPGGESNTEAFF.